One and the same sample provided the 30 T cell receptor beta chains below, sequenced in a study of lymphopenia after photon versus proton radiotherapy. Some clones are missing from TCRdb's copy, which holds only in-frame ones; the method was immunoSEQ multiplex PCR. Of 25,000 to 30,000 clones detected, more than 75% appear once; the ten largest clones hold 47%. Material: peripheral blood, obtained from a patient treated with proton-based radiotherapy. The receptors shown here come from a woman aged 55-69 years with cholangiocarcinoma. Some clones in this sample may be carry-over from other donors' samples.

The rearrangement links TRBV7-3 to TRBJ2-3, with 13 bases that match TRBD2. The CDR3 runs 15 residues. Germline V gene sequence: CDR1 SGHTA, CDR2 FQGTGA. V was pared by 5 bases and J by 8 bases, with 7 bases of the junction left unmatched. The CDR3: CASSATSGGAGTQYF. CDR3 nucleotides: TGTGCCAGCAGCGCAACTAGCGGGGGGGCCGGTACGCAGTATTTT.

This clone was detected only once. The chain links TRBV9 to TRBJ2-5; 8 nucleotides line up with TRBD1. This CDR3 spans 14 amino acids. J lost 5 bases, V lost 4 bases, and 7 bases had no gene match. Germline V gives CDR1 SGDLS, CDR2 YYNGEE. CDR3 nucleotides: TGTGCCAGCAGCCTCTCGACAGGGGAGGAGACCCAGTACTTC. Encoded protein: CASSLSTGEETQYF.

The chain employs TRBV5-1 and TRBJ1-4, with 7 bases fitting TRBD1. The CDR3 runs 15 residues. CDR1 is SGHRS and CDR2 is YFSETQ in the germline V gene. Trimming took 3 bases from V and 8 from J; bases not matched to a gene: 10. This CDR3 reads CASSSTGAVREKLFF. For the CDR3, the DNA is TGCGCCAGCAGCTCTACAGGGGCGGTTAGGGAAAAACTGTTTTTT.

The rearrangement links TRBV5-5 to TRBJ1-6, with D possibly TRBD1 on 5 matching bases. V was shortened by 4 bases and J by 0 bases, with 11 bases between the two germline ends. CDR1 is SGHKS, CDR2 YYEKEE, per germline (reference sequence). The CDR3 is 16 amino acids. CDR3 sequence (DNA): TGTGCCAGCAGCCTCGGGACTCGCTCCTATAATTCACCCCTCCACTTT. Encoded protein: CASSLGTRSYNSPLHF.

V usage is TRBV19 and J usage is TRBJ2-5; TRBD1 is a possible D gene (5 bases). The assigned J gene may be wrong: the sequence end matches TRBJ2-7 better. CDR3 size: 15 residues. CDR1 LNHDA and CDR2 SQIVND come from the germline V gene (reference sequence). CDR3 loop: CASSIDLDTSYEQYF. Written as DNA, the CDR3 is TGTGCCAGTAGTATAGATCTGGACACCTCCTACGAGCAGTACTTC.

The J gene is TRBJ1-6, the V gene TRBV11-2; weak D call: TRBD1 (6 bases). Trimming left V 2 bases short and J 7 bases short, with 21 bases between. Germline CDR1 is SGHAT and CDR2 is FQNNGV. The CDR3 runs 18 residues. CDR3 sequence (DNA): TGTGCCAGCAGCTTAAATATTGGGGGGGAAAGGGGGAATTCACCCCTCCACTTT. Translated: CASSLNIGGERGNSPLHF.

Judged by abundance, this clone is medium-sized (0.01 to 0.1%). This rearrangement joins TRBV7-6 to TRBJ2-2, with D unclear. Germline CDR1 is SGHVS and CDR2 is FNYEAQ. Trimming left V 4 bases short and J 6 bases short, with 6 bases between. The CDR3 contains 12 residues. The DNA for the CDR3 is TGTGCCAGCAGCTCAGAGTCCGGGGAGCTGTTTTTT. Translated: CASSSESGELFF.

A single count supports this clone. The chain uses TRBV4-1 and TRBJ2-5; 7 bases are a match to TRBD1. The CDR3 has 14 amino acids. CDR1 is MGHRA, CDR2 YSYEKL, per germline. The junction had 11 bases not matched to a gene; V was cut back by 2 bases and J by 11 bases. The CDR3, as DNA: TGCGCCAGCAGCCAACCTTTATCCCAGGGGGAGCAGTACTTC. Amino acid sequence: CASSQPLSQGEQYF.

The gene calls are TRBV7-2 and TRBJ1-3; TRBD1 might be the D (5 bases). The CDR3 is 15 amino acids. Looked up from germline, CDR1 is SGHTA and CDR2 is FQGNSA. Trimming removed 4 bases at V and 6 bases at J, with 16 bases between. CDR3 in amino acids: CASSSQAQRQNTIYF. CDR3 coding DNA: TGTGCCAGCAGCTCACAGGCGCAGCGTCAAAACACCATATATTTT.

CDR3 sequence reads: CASSVGHEGAYGYTF. The DNA of the CDR3 is TGTGCCAGCTCGGTGGGACATGAGGGCGCCTATGGCTACACCTTC. This rearrangement joins TRBV6-1 to TRBJ1-2; weak D call: TRBD1 (6 bases). Trimming shortened V by 8 bases and J by 4 bases, and 20 bases separated the two germline ends. In germline, CDR1 is MNHNS, CDR2 SASEGT. The CDR3 totals 15 residues.

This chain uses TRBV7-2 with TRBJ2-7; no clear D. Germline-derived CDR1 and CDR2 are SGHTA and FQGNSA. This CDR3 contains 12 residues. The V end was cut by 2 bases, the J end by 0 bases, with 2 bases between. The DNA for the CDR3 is TGTGCCAGCAGCTTATCCTCCTACGAGCAGTACTTC. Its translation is CASSLSSYEQYF.

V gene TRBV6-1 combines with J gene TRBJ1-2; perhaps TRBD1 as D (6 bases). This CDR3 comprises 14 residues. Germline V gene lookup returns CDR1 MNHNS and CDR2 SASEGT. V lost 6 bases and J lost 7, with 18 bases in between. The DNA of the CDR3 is TGTGCCAGCAGAAGGACAGACATTCAGGGTGGCTACACCTTC. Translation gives CASRRTDIQGGYTF.

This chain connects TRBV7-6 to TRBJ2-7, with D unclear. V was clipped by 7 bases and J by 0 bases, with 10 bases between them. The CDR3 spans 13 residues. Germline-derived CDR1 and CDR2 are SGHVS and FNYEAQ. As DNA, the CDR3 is TGTGCCAGCAACAGCTATAGCTCCTACGAGCAGTACTTC. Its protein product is CASNSYSSYEQYF.

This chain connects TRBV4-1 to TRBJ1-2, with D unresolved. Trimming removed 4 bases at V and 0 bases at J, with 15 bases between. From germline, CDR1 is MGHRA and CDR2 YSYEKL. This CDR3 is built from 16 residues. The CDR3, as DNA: TGCGCCAGCAGCCTAACGCCCTACGGCGCTAACTATGGCTACACCTTC. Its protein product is CASSLTPYGANYGYTF.

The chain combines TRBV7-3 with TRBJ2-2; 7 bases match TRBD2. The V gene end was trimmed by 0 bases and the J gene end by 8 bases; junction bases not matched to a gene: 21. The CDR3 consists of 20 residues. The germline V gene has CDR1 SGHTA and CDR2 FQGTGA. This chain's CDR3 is CASSLTPSLGSGDRDGELFF. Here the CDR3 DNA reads TGTGCCAGCAGCTTAACCCCCTCACTTGGAAGCGGGGACCGCGATGGGGAGCTGTTTTTT.

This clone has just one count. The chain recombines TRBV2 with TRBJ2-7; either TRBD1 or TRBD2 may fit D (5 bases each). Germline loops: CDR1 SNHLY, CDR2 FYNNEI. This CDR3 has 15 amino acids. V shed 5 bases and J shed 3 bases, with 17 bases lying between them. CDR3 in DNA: TGTGCCAGCAGTCCCGGGGCCACCAAGAACTACGAGCAGTACTTC. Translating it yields CASSPGATKNYEQYF.

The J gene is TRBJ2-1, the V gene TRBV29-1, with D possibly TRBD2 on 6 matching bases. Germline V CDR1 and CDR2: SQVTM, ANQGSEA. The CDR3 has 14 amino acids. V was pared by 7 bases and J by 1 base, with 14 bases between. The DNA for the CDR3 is TGCAGCGCGGGCCGGGACTCGTCCTACAATGAGCAGTTCTTC. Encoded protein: CSAGRDSSYNEQFF.

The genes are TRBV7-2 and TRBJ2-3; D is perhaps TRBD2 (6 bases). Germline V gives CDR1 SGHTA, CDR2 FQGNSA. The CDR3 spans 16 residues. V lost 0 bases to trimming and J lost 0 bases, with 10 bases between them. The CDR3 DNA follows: TGTGCCAGCAGCTTAGCGAAAGGGACTAGCACAGATACGCAGTATTTT. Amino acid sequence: CASSLAKGTSTDTQYF.

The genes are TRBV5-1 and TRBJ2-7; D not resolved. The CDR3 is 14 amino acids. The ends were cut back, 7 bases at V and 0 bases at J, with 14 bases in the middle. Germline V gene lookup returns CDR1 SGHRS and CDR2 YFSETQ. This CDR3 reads CASWHGQSSYEQYF. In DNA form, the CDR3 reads TGCGCCAGCTGGCATGGGCAGAGCTCCTACGAGCAGTACTTC.

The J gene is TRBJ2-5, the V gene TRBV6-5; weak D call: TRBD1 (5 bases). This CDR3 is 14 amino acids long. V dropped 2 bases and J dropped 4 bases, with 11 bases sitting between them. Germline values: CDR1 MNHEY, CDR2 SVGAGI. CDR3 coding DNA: TGTGCCAGCAGTTACGGCAGGGTCGCAGAGACCCAGTACTTC. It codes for CASSYGRVAETQYF.

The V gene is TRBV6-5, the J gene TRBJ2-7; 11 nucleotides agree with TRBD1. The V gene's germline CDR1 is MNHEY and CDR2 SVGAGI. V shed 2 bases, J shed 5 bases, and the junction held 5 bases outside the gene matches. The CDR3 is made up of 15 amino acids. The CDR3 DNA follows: TGTGCCAGCAGTTACCGGACAGGGGGCTTGAACGAGCAGTACTTC. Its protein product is CASSYRTGGLNEQYF.

The CDR3 loop reads CASSHRAEQFF. The CDR3 DNA sequence: TGTGCCAGCAGTCACAGGGCGGAGCAGTTCTTC. The J gene is TRBJ2-1, the V gene TRBV6-1; weak D call: TRBD1 (6 bases). Deletions cut 5 bases from V and 10 bases from J, with 9 bases between. Germline V gene sequence: CDR1 MNHNS, CDR2 SASEGT. CDR3 length equals 11 residues.

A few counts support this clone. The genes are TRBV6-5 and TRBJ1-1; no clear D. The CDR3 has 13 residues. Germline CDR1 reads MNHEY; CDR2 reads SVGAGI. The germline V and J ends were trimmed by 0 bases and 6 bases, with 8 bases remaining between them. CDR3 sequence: CASSYSGFSEAFF. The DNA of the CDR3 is TGTGCCAGCAGTTACTCGGGTTTCTCTGAAGCTTTCTTT.

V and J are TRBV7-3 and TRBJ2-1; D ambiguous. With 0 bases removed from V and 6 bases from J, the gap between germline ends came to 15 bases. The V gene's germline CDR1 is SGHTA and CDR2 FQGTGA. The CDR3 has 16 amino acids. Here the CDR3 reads CASSLTTGNPLNEQFF. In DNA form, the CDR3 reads TGTGCCAGCAGCTTAACGACGGGCAATCCCCTCAATGAGCAGTTCTTC.

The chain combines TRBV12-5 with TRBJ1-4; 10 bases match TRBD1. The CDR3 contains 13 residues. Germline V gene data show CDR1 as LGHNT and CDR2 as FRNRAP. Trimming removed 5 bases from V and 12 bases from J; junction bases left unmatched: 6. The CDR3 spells CASGVRQGAQLFF. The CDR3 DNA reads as TGTGCTAGTGGTGTCAGACAGGGGGCACAACTGTTTTTT.

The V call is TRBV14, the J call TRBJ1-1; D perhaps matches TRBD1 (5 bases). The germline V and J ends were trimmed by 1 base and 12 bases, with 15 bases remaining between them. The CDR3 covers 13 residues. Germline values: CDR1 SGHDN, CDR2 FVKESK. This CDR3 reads CASSQVSGGTSFF. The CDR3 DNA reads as TGTGCCAGCAGCCAAGTATCTGGGGGAACGTCTTTCTTT. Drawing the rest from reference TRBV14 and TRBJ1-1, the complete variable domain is EAGVTQFPSHSVIEKGQTVTLRCDPISGHDNLYWYRRVMGKEIKFLLHFVKESKQDESGMPNNRFLAERTGGTYSTLKVQPAELEDSGVYFCASSQVSGGTSFFGQGTRLTVV.

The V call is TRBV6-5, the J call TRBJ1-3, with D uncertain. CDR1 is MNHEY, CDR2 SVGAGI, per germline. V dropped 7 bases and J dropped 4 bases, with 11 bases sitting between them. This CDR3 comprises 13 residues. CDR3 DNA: TGTGCCAGCATGGCGCTAATGGGAAACACCATATATTTT. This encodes CASMALMGNTIYF.

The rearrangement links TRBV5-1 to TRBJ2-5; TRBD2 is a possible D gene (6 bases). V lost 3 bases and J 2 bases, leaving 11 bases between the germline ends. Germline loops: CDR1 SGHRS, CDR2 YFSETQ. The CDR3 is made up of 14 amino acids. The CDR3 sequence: CASSSGLPQETQYF. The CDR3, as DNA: TGCGCCAGCAGCTCCGGACTACCGCAAGAGACCCAGTACTTC.

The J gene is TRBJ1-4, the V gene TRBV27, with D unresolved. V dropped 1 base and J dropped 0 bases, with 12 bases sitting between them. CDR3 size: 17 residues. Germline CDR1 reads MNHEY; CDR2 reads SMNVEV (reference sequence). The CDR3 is CASSLYGHSATNEKLFF. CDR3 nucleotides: TGTGCCAGCAGTTTATATGGCCACAGTGCAACTAATGAAAAACTGTTTTTT. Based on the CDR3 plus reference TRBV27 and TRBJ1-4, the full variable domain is EAQVTQNPRYLITVTGKKLTVTCSQNMNHEYMSWYRQDPGLGLRQIYYSMNVEVTDKGDVPEGYKVSRKEKRNFPLILESPSPNQTSLYFCASSLYGHSATNEKLFFGSGTQLSVL.

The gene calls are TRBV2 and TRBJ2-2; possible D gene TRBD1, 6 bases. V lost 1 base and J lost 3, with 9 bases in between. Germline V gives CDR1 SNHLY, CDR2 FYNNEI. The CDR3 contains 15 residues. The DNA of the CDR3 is TGTGCCAGCAGTGAAGTGGGACAACACACCGGGGAGCTGTTTTTT. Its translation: CASSEVGQHTGELFF.